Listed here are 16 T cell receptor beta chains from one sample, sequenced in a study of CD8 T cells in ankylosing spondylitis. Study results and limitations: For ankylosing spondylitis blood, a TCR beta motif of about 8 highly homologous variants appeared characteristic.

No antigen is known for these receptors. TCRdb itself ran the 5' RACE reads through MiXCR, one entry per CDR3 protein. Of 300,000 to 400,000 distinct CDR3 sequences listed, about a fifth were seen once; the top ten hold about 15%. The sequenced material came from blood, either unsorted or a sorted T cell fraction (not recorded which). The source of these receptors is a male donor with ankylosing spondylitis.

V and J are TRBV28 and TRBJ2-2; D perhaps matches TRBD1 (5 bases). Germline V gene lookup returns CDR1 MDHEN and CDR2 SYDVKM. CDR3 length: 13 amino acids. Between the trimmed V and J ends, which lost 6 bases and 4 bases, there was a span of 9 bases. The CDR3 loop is CASRQGVTGELFF. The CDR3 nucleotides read TGTGCCAGCAGGCAGGGCGTCACCGGGGAGCTGTTTTTT.

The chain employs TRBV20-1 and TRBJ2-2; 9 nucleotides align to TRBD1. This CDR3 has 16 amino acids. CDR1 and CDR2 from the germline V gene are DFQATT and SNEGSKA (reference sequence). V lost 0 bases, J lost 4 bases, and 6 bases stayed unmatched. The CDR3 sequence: CSARDRDRETTGELFF. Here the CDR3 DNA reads TGCAGTGCTAGAGACCGGGACAGGGAGACCACCGGGGAGCTGTTTTTT.

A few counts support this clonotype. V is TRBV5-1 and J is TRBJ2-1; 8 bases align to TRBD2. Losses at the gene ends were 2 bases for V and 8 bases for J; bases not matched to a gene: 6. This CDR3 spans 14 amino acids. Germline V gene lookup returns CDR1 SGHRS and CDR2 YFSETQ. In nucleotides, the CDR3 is TGCGCCAGCAGCTTATCCGGGACTAGGGATGAGCAGTTCTTC. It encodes CASSLSGTRDEQFF.

This CDR3 is CASSQYRAGELFF. The CDR3 nucleotides read TGTGCCAGCAGCCAGTATAGGGCCGGGGAGCTGTTTTTT. The chain links TRBV3-1 to TRBJ2-2; D gene unclear. Germline lookup yields CDR1 LGHDT and CDR2 YNNKEL (reference sequence). This CDR3 has 13 residues. V lost 3 bases, J lost 6 bases, and 8 bases lay in between.

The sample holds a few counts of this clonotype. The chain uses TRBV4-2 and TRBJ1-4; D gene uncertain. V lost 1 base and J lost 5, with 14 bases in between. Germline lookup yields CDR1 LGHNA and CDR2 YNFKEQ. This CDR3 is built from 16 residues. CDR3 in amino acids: CASSQVGGPLNEKLFF. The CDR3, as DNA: TGTGCCAGCAGCCAAGTAGGAGGGCCACTAAATGAAAAACTGTTTTTT.

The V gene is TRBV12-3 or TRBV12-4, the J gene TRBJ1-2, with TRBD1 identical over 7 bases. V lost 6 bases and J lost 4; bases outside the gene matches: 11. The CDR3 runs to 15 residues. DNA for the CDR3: TGTGCCAGCAGGTACGCCGGGACAGACGTCTATGGCTACACCTTC. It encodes CASRYAGTDVYGYTF.

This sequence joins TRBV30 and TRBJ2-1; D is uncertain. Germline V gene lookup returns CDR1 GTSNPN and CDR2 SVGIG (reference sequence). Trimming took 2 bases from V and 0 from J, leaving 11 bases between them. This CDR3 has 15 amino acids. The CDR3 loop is CAWSQIGGSYNEQFF. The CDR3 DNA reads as TGTGCCTGGAGTCAAATCGGTGGCTCCTACAATGAGCAGTTCTTC.

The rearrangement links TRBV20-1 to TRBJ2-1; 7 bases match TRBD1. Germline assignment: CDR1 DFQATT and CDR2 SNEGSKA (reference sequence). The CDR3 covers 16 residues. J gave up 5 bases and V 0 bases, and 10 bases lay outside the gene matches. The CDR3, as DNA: TGCAGTGCTAGAGATCGCTTGGGGACAGTGAACAATGAGCAGTTCTTC. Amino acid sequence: CSARDRLGTVNNEQFF.

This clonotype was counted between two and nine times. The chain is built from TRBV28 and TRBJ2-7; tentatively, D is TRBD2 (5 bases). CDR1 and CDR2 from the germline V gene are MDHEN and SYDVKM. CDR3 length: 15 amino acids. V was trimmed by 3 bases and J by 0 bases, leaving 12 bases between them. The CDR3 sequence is CASSLAGPVSYEQYF. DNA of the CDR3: TGTGCCAGCAGTTTGGCGGGTCCCGTCTCCTACGAGCAGTACTTC.

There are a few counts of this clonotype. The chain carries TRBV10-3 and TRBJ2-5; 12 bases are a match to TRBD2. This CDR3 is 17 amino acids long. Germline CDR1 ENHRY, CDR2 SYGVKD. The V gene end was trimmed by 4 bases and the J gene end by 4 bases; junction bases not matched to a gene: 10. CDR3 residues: CAISAGSTSGRGETQYF. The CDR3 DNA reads TGTGCCATCAGTGCAGGATCGACTAGCGGGAGAGGAGAGACCCAGTACTTC.

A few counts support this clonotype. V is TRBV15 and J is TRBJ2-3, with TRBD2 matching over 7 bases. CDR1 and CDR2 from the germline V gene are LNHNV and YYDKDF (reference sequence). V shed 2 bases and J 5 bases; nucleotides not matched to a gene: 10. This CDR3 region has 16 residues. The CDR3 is CATSRPTSPAGDTQYF. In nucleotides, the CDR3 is TGTGCCACCAGCAGACCGACTAGCCCGGCGGGAGATACGCAGTATTTT.

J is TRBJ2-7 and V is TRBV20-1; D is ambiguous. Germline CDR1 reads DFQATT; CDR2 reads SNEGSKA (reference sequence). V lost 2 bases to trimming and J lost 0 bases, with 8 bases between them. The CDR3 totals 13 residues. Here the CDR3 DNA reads TGCAGTGCTAGACCCTCGGCCTCCTACGAGCAGTACTTC. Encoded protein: CSARPSASYEQYF.

The CDR3 spells CASSRTETGELFF. In DNA form, the CDR3 reads TGTGCCAGCAGCCGGACAGAGACCGGGGAGCTGTTTTTT. The rearrangement uses TRBV12-3 or TRBV12-4 and TRBJ2-2, with a possible D match to TRBD1 (6 bases). V lost 6 bases and J lost 5, with 10 bases in between. The CDR3 contains 13 residues.

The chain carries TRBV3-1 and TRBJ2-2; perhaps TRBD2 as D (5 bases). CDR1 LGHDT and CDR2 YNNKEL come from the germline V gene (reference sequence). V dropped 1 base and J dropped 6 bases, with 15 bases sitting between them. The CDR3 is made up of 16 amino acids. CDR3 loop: CASSQGSSVGPGELFF. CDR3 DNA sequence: TGTGCCAGCAGCCAAGGTAGTAGCGTAGGGCCCGGGGAGCTGTTTTTT. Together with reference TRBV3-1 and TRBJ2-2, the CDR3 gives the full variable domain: DTAVSQTPKYLVTQMGNDKSIKCEQNLGHDTMYWYKQDSKKFLKIMFSYNNKELIINETVPNRFSPKSPDKAHLNLHINSLELGDSAVYFCASSQGSSVGPGELFFGEGSRLTVL.

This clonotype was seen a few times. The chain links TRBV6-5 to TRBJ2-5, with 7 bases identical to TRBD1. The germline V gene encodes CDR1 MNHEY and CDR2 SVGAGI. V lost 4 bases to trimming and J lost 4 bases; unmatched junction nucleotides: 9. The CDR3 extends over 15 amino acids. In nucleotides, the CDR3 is TGTGCCAGCAGTTGGGACAGTGGGGTCCGAGAGACCCAGTACTTC. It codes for CASSWDSGVRETQYF.

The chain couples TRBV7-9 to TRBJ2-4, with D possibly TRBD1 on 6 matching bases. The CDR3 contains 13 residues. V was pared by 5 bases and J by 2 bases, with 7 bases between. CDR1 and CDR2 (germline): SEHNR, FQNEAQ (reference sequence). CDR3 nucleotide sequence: TGTGCCAGCAGCCAGGGGACCAAAAACATTCAGTACTTC. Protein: CASSQGTKNIQYF.